This passage covers 22 T cell receptor beta chains from one sample sequenced in a study of blood T cell repertoires in COVID-19. The data were produced by immunoSEQ multiplex PCR, yet TCRdb's version contains in-frame clones alone and is incomplete. Among around 210,000 clones listed, approximately 85% were seen once. Sequenced input: peripheral blood. The source of these receptors is a middle-aged man with COVID-19, enrolled during active disease.

CDR3 nucleotide sequence: TGTGCCGCTAAGGTCGCACTCAGGGGCAATGAGCAGTTCTTC. The encoded protein is CAAKVALRGNEQFF. The chain is built from TRBV10-3 and TRBJ2-1; a possible D gene is TRBD1 (6 bases). The CDR3 length is 14 residues. Trimming removed 11 bases from V and 6 bases from J, with 20 bases in between. CDR1 is ENHRY and CDR2 is SYGVKD in the germline V gene.

This clone showed up just once. The chain employs TRBV30 and TRBJ2-5; TRBD2 agrees at 10 bases. The germline gives CDR1 GTSNPN, CDR2 SVGIG (reference sequence). Unmatched junction bases numbered 4, after V lost 6 bases and J lost 3 bases. This CDR3 is 13 amino acids long. The CDR3 DNA follows: TGTGCCTGTAGGCTAGCGGGGGAAGAGACCCAGTACTTC. Protein sequence: CACRLAGEETQYF.

The V gene is TRBV6-4, the J gene TRBJ1-2, with D possibly TRBD1 on 5 matching bases. V was trimmed by 4 bases and J by 2 bases, leaving 14 bases between them. Germline-derived CDR1 and CDR2 are MRHNA and SNTAGT. CDR3 length equals 15 residues. The CDR3 is CASSAGGAENYGYTF. In nucleotides, the CDR3 is TGTGCCAGCAGTGCGGGAGGGGCAGAGAACTATGGCTACACCTTC.

The rearrangement uses TRBV18 and TRBJ2-7, with TRBD1 as a possible D gene (5 bases). The V gene lost 6 bases and the J gene lost 2 bases, with 14 bases spanning the gap. The germline V gene has CDR1 KGHSH and CDR2 LQKENI. This CDR3 has 14 amino acids. DNA for the CDR3: TGTGCCAGCTCCCAAACAGGACGGGCCTACGAGCAGTACTTC. Translating gives CASSQTGRAYEQYF.

CDR3 bases: TGTGCCAGCAATACCCGGTACGCTGAAGCTTTCTTT. This gives the protein CASNTRYAEAFF. The chain has TRBV2 and TRBJ1-1; no clear D gene. The V and J ends lost 7 bases and 6 bases respectively, with 12 bases between them. This CDR3 is 12 amino acids long. CDR1 and CDR2 (germline): SNHLY, FYNNEI.

The rearrangement uses TRBV6-5 and TRBJ1-3, with TRBD1 matching 7 bases. V trimming: 6 bases; J trimming: 4 bases; junction bases outside the gene matches: 9. The CDR3 length is 15 residues. The germline CDR1 and CDR2 sequences are MNHEY and SVGAGI. The CDR3 bases are TGTGCCAGCAGACCCCCCGCGGGACAGGGAAACACCATATATTTT. It encodes CASRPPAGQGNTIYF.

This clone was recorded only once. V gene TRBV3-1 (or the pseudogene TRBV3-2) combines with J gene TRBJ1-2; tentative D call: TRBD1 (6 bases). Trimming left V 2 bases short and J 6 bases short, with 13 bases between. Germline-derived CDR1 and CDR2 are LGHDT and YNNKEL (reference sequence). This CDR3 contains 14 residues. CDR3 region: CASSQTGIRDGYTF. CDR3 sequence (DNA): TGTGCCAGCAGCCAAACAGGGATTCGGGATGGCTACACCTTC.

The chain uses TRBV7-2 and TRBJ2-1; 11 bases are shared with TRBD2. Per the germline V gene, CDR1 is SGHTA and CDR2 is FQGNSA. The CDR3 length is 17 residues. J lost 2 bases, V lost 7 bases, and 10 bases had no gene match. CDR3 sequence reads: CASTLRSSGGAYNEQFF. CDR3 sequence (DNA): TGTGCCAGCACCCTAAGGAGTAGCGGGGGGGCCTACAATGAGCAGTTCTTC.

The rearrangement uses TRBV3-1 (or the pseudogene TRBV3-2) and TRBJ2-7; 11 nucleotides line up with TRBD2. The CDR3 length is 15 residues. In germline, CDR1 is LGHDT, CDR2 YNNKEL (reference sequence). The V segment lost 4 bases and the J segment 5 bases; nucleotides outside the gene matches: 7. The CDR3 DNA is TGTGCCAGCAGCCCTTCCTCTAGCGGGGGGAACGAGCAGTACTTC. Amino acids: CASSPSSSGGNEQYF.

The chain combines TRBV3-1 (or the pseudogene TRBV3-2) with TRBJ1-5; tentative D call: TRBD1 (6 bases). Germline CDR1 reads LGHDT; CDR2 reads YNNKEL (reference sequence). Trimming left V 5 bases short and J 6 bases short, with 14 bases between. This CDR3 has 14 residues. CDR3 coding DNA: TGTGCCAGCAGCAACAGGGTTAGTGCTCAGCCCCAGCATTTT. Amino acid sequence: CASSNRVSAQPQHF.

V usage is TRBV4-3 and J usage is TRBJ1-2; 10 positions match TRBD1. Trimming at V came to 0 bases and at J to 5 bases, leaving 6 bases not matched to a gene. The CDR3 consists of 16 residues. Germline V gene data show CDR1 as LGHNA and CDR2 as YSLEER. The CDR3, as DNA: TGCGCCAGCAGCCAAGATAGGACAGGGGGAGGGTATGGCTACACCTTC. It translates to CASSQDRTGGGYGYTF.

The chain joins TRBV9 to TRBJ1-2; D uncertain. Germline V gene sequence: CDR1 SGDLS, CDR2 YYNGEE. With 3 bases removed from V and 8 bases from J, the gap between germline ends came to 17 bases. This CDR3 region has 14 residues. In nucleotides, the CDR3 is TGTGCCAGCAGCGAGGACTCCGGTCTATACGGCTACACCTTC. Amino acids: CASSEDSGLYGYTF.

This clone was observed a single time. The V and J genes are TRBV13 and TRBJ1-6; a possible D gene is TRBD1 (5 bases). The CDR3 has 14 residues. CDR1 is PRHDT, CDR2 FYEKMQ, per germline (reference sequence). With 2 bases removed from V and 7 bases from J, the gap between germline ends came to 9 bases. The CDR3 DNA reads as TGTGCCAGCAGCTTAAGGGGTAGGAATTCACCCCTCCACTTT. Amino acid sequence: CASSLRGRNSPLHF.

This rearrangement joins TRBV2 to TRBJ1-1; D gene unclear. V lost 7 bases and J 5 bases, leaving 11 bases between the germline ends. The CDR3 covers 12 residues. The V gene's germline CDR1 is SNHLY and CDR2 FYNNEI. The CDR3 sequence: CASTRVKTEAFF. The DNA for the CDR3 is TGTGCCAGCACCCGCGTAAAGACTGAAGCTTTCTTT.

The chain couples TRBV7-2 to TRBJ2-1; TRBD1 is a possible D gene (5 bases). The germline V gene encodes CDR1 SGHTA and CDR2 FQGNSA. V lost 1 base and J lost 7, with 14 bases in between. The CDR3 length is 15 residues. The CDR3 DNA sequence: TGTGCCAGCAGCTTAGAATCAGGGTGGGTGAATGAGCAGTTCTTC. Translation: CASSLESGWVNEQFF.

This clone is a singleton in its sample. This chain joins TRBV7-9 and TRBJ1-2; TRBD1 matches at 8 bases. The CDR3 runs to 15 residues. Losses at the gene ends were 5 bases for V and 8 bases for J; bases not matched to a gene: 13. In germline, CDR1 is SEHNR, CDR2 FQNEAQ (reference sequence). This CDR3 reads CASSTWTGPGEGYTF. The CDR3 coding sequence is TGTGCCAGCAGCACCTGGACAGGGCCGGGCGAAGGCTACACCTTC.

This clone was seen a few times. The chain is built from TRBV29-1 and TRBJ1-2; D perhaps matches TRBD1 (6 bases). V shed 5 bases and J shed 4 bases, with 11 bases lying between them. The CDR3 spans 12 residues. The germline CDR1 and CDR2 sequences are SQVTM and ANQGSEA. The CDR3 sequence: CSVQGGGYGYTF. Here the CDR3 DNA reads TGCAGCGTTCAGGGAGGGGGCTATGGCTACACCTTC.

The chain employs TRBV3-1 (or the pseudogene TRBV3-2) and TRBJ1-1; TRBD1 might be the D (5 bases). CDR1 and CDR2 from the germline V gene are LGHDT and YNNKEL (reference sequence). This CDR3 region has 15 residues. V was shortened by 6 bases and J by 7 bases, with 21 bases between the two germline ends. The DNA of the CDR3 is TGTGCCAGCAGTATGCGGGGGTTAGGTATTGTTGAAGCTTTCTTT. Translation gives CASSMRGLGIVEAFF.

The V and J genes are TRBV6-2 or TRBV6-3 and TRBJ1-2; 7 nucleotides match TRBD1. CDR3 length: 14 amino acids. V lost 6 bases and J lost 9; bases outside the gene matches: 13. Germline assignment: CDR1 MNHEY and CDR2 SVGEGT. The DNA for the CDR3 is TGTGCCAGCAGCCTTCAGGGGGGAGTCCGGCGCTACACCTTC. Protein product: CASSLQGGVRRYTF.

This chain links TRBV6-5 with TRBJ1-2; TRBD1 aligns across 9 bases. The CDR3 has 13 amino acids. Trimming removed 6 bases from V and 7 bases from J; junction bases left unmatched: 6. The germline gives CDR1 MNHEY, CDR2 SVGAGI. The CDR3, as DNA: TGTGCCAGCAGCCTTTTACAGGGGGCTGGCTACACCTTC. Amino acid sequence: CASSLLQGAGYTF.

This clone has just a few counts. The chain combines TRBV18 with TRBJ2-7; 10 bases line up with TRBD1. V dropped 0 bases and J dropped 5; count of bases not matched to a gene: 4. Per the germline V gene, CDR1 is KGHSH and CDR2 is LQKENI. This CDR3 is built from 15 residues. CDR3 bases: TGTGCCAGCTCACCACCAATGGGACAGGGGAACGAGCAGTACTTC. This sequence encodes CASSPPMGQGNEQYF.

V gene TRBV29-1 combines with J gene TRBJ1-1; 7 positions agree with TRBD1. Trimming removed 7 bases from V and 3 bases from J; junction bases left unmatched: 8. The length of the CDR3 is 13 residues. Germline V gives CDR1 SQVTM, CDR2 ANQGSEA. CDR3 bases: TGCAGCGGGGCCCGGGACAGCTACACTGAAGCTTTCTTT. Translating gives CSGARDSYTEAFF.